What follows describes a single T cell receptor beta chain. Its antigen remains unknown. TCR beta libraries were made by quantitative 5'-RACE with molecular barcodes. TCRdb called the 5' RACE reads again in MiXCR, with one record for every CDR3 protein. The table records some 800,000 distinct CDR3 sequences, 10% to 15% of them present only once. This sample is part of a study of CD8 T cells in ankylosing spondylitis. Findings and caveats of the study: Reportedly, disease-linked clones are significantly enriched in ankylosing spondylitis patients' matched synovial fluid. Peripheral blood samples showed relatively rare disease-linked clones, and these clones were CD8+. Earlier authors reported some of these motif variants in reactive arthritis synovial fluid and blood. In ankylosing spondylitis blood, a motif of roughly 8 highly homologous TCR beta variants appeared characteristic.

The CDR3 loop spans 15 amino acids. Germline CDR1 and CDR2: SGHRS and YFSETQ. V lost 0 bases and J 4 bases, leaving 13 bases between the germline ends. This chain joins TRBV5-1 and TRBJ2-5; D uncertain. The sequence came from a male donor with ankylosing spondylitis. The sequenced sample consisted of blood, either unsorted or a sorted T cell fraction (not recorded which). CDR3 nucleotide sequence: TGCGCCAGCAGCTTGGGGTCCCCTAAACCAGAGACCCAGTACTTC. Its translation is CASSLGSPKPETQYF.